This record covers a single TCR beta chain. These data come from a study of blood T cell repertoires in COVID-19. Whole-study context: Acute-phase and convalescent COVID-19 samples originated in the United States, Italy and Spain. Sample material is recorded as cDNA or gDNA derived from T cells, B-cell-depleted T cells, or PBMCs.

Original processing notes: Nucleated cell number was recorded as an estimate derived from reference gene primer amplification. The data were produced by immunoSEQ multiplex PCR, yet TCRdb's version contains in-frame clones alone and is incomplete. V, J and clone size are those of that table, while D and trimming were read from the DNA. This table holds 40,000 to 55,000 clones, around four fifths found once. The V and J ends lost 0 bases and 7 bases, in that order; junction bases with no gene match: 8. The length of the CDR3 is 16 residues. Germline CDR1 reads SGHDN; CDR2 reads FVKESK. The source of this sequence is a human donor with acute or convalescent COVID-19. The donor label of this sample is uncertain. The chain uses TRBV14 and TRBJ2-3; TRBD1 matches 9 bases. Specimen: peripheral blood. The CDR3 sequence is CASSQEAGTGTYTQYF. CDR3 nucleotides: TGTGCCAGCAGCCAAGAAGCAGGGACAGGGACATATACGCAGTATTTT.